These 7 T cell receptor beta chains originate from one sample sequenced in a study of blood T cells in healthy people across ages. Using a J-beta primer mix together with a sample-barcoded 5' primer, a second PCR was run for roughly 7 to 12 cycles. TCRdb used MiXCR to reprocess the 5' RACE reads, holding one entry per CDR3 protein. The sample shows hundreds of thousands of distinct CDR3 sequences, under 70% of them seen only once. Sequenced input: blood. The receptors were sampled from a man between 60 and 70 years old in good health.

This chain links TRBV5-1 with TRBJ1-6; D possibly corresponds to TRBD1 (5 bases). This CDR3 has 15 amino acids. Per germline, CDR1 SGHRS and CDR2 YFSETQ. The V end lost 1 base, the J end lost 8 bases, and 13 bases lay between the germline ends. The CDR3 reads CASSLRQGSDSPLHF. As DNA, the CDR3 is TGCGCCAGCAGCTTGCGGCAGGGCTCCGATTCACCCCTCCACTTT.

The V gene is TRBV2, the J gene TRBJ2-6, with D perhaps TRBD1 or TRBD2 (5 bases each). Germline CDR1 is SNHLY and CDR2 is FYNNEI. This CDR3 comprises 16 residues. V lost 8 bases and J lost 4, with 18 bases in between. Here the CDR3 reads CASGNQGPSGANVLTF. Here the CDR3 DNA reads TGTGCCAGCGGTAACCAGGGACCTTCCGGGGCCAACGTCCTGACTTTC.

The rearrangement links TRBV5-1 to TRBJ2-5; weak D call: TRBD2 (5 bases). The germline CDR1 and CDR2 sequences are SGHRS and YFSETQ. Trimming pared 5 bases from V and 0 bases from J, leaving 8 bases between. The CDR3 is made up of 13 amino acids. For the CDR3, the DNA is TGCGCCAGCAGTTGGGAGTACCAAGAGACCCAGTACTTC. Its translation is CASSWEYQETQYF.

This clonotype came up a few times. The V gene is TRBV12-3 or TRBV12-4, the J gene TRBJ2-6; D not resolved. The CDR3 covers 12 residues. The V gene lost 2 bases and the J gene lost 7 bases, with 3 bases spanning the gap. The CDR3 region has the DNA TGTGCCAGCAGTTTACTCGCCAACGTCCTGACTTTC. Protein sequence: CASSLLANVLTF.

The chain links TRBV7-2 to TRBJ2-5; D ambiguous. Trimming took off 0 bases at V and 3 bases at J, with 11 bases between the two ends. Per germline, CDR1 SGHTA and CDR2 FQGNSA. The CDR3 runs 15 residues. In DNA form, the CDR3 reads TGTGCCAGCAGCTTAGCCCCCACCCCGAAAGAGACCCAGTACTTC. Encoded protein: CASSLAPTPKETQYF. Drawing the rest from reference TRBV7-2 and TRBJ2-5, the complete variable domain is GAGVSQSPSNKVTEKGKDVELRCDPISGHTALYWYRQSLGQGLEFLIYFQGNSAPDKSGLPSDRFSAERTGGSVSTLTIQRTQQEDSAVYLCASSLAPTPKETQYFGPGTRLLVL.

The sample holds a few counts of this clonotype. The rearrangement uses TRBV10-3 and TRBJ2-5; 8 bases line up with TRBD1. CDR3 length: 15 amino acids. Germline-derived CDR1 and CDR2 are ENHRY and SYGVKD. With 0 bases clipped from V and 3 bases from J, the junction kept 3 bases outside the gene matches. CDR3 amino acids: CAISESDRAEETQYF. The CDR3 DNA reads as TGTGCCATCAGTGAGTCGGACAGGGCCGAAGAGACCCAGTACTTC.

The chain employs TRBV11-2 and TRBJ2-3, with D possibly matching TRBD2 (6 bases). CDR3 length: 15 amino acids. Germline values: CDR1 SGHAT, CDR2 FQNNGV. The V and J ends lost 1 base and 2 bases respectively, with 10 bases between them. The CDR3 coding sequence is TGTGCCAGCAGCTTAGGGCGCGGGGCCACAGATACGCAGTATTTT. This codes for CASSLGRGATDTQYF. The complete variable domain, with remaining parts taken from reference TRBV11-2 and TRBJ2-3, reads EAGVAQSPRYKIIEKRQSVAFWCNPISGHATLYWYQQILGQGPKLLIQFQNNGVVDDSQLPKDRFSAERLKGVDSTLKIQPAKLEDSAVYLCASSLGRGATDTQYFGPGTRLTVL.